Below, one T cell receptor (beta chain) is given with its context. Its specificity is unknown. The data stem from a study of shared clonotypes between healthy human individuals. General study findings and limits: In general, naive subsets displayed greater estimated richness than memory subsets did.

Authors' processing steps: Junction-only immunoSEQ data arrived without quality scores, meaning filtering differed. Sequencing was performed with immunoSEQ multiplex PCR; in TCRdb, only in-frame clones are kept and a portion is missing. Clonal size and the V and J genes are those of that table, whereas D and trimming came from the DNA. The sample lists around 1.9 million clones; 93% were seen once. CD45RO-negative CD8 cells positively selected for CCR7 made up the naive population, which excluded terminally differentiated effector memory CD45RA+ cells. Those who donated were healthy HIV-negative adults, with no recent acute infections or vaccinations reported. All the donors were Caucasian adults who lived in Nashville, Tennessee. From germline, CDR1 is SQVTM and CDR2 ANQGSEA. V was cut by 4 bases and J by 6 bases, with 12 bases left in between. This CDR3 region has 12 residues.

The sample was naive CD8+ T cells from PBMCs. This clonotype originated in a man aged 18 to 29 in good health. Some clones in this sample may be carry-over from other donors' samples. V and J are TRBV29-1 and TRBJ1-1, with D tentatively TRBD1 (6 bases). The CDR3 here is CSVAGTLAEAFF. The CDR3 bases are TGCAGCGTTGCCGGGACACTTGCTGAAGCTTTCTTT.